This T cell receptor beta chain was sequenced during a study of T cell repertoires in cytomegalovirus infection (dated by TCRdb to between 2018 and 2020). The study in broad terms: Peptide stimulations targeted recently identified HLA-C-restricted CMV epitopes, whose presentation resists viral immunomodulation, together with well-studied HLA-B-restricted epitopes. Donor HLA type was relevant to the analysis, because carriage of CMV infection together with the matching HLA type was indicated by public TCR beta signatures. What the study reported, not specific to this receptor: In both this cohort and an independent cohort of 350 or so donors, the cumulative frequency of public TCR beta family members distinguished carriers of CMV infection plus the relevant HLA type. The ex vivo response was dominated by HLA-C-restricted CMV-specific TCR beta clonotypes, which also provided the single most frequent clonotype in two of eight donors.

The sample was run on an Illumina HiSeq 1500. The raw public reads went through TCRdb reprocessing: fastp at Q25, MiXCR clone calling, in-frame beta chains kept. Here each entry gathers all rows of one CDR3 protein and keeps the most common genes and DNA. Recorded for this sample are approximately 770,000 distinct CDR3 sequences; 25% to 35% of them occurred a single time. Together, the top ten hold about an eighth of the sample. This clonotype has a count of ten or more. Its specific antigen is unknown. One base away there is no much larger clone; base qualities are not given. There are 11 amino acids in the CDR3, from cysteine to phenylalanine inclusive. Only the CDR3 portion is preserved as DNA: 33 bases, with reading frame beginning at the first base. Between the V and J ends, shortened by 5 bases and 4 bases respectively, the junction contains 4 bases. Via the germline V gene (reference sequence), CDR1 is SEHNR and CDR2 FQNEAQ.

What the treatment or condition label conveys for this sample: in vitro stimulation with specific CMV peptide epitopes to enrich CMV-specific T cells. The chain uses TRBV7-9 and TRBJ2-3; the D gene remains uncertain. The clonotype originates from a human donor in good health (CMV status not recorded). Some clones in this sample may be carry-over from other donors' samples. The source material was cultured CD8+ T cells from PBMCs, sampled from culture after CMV antigen stimulation. In nucleotides, the sequence is TGTGCCAGCAGCGATCCAGATACGCAGTATTTT. This gives the protein CASSDPDTQYF.